This T cell receptor beta chain was profiled in a study of early T cells in non-severe SARS-CoV-2 infection. A few counts support this clonotype. Germline values: CDR1 KGHSH, CDR2 LQKENI. The CDR3 is 14 residues long. With V trimmed by 3 bases and J by 5 bases, 4 bases remained unmatched. TCRdb reanalysed the 5' RACE reads using MiXCR and keeps one entry per CDR3 protein. The sample contains 80,000 to 100,000 distinct CDR3 sequences, about 11% of which appear only once. This chain joins TRBV18 and TRBJ2-5; TRBD2 aligns across 9 bases. This receptor was identified in an adult who was a healthcare worker with PCR-confirmed SARS-CoV-2 infection or an uninfected control (not recorded which). The sequencing used whole blood, collected at baseline. The CDR3 protein is CASSPPLAGETQYF. CDR3 coding DNA: TGTGCCAGCTCACCGCCACTAGCGGGTGAGACCCAGTACTTC.